The TCR beta chain under discussion was sequenced for a study of T-cell memory formation after mild COVID-19. This CDR3 contains 14 residues. The V and J ends lost 6 bases and 5 bases, in that order; junction bases with no gene match: 6. Germline CDR1 is SGHRS and CDR2 is YFSETQ. A remark on this clonotype: Its antigen is unknown.

The study's findings and limits: There were some responding clones in pre-infection memory, which suggested that cross-reactive memory had joined. CD4+ clones that contracted lay mainly in CM and EM; CD8+ ones lay in EMRA.

In TCRdb, the 5' RACE reads were re-called with MiXCR into one record per CDR3 protein. The data hold under 650,000 distinct CDR3 sequences, with approximately 18% observed a single time. The TCR comes from an adult woman who had mild COVID-19 (a few samples of this study predate the infection). Cell type and time point are not known. This sequence joins TRBV5-1 and TRBJ2-2; TRBD1 matches at 8 bases. The material sequenced was PBMCs or a T cell subset sorted from them (not recorded which). The CDR3 is CASIDTGGTGELFF. Written as DNA, the CDR3 is TGCGCCAGCATCGATACAGGGGGAACCGGGGAGCTGTTTTTT.